This T cell receptor (beta chain) stems from a study of blood T cell repertoires in COVID-19. Background on the study: Samples of COVID-19 (acute and convalescent) were obtained from the United States, Italy and Spain.

This clone was recorded a few times. Clones were sequenced by immunoSEQ multiplex PCR, and TCRdb holds only the in-frame ones, with some missing. The sample holds over 55,000 clones, about 91% seen once. The V gene's germline CDR1 is SGHNT and CDR2 YYREEE (reference sequence). This CDR3 is 15 amino acids long. Trimming removed 4 bases from V and 2 bases from J; junction bases left unmatched: 6. The clonotype comes from a man in his 60s with acute or convalescent COVID-19. Source material: peripheral blood. V is TRBV5-4 and J is TRBJ2-7, with TRBD1 identical over 10 bases. The CDR3 loop is CASSLDRGQTYEQYF. The CDR3 bases are TGTGCCAGCAGCCTAGACAGGGGGCAAACCTACGAGCAGTACTTC.